Below are 12 T cell receptor beta chains sequenced from a single sample in a study of early T cells in non-severe SARS-CoV-2 infection. Via MiXCR, TCRdb re-called the 5' RACE reads, giving one row per CDR3 protein. The sample has around 26,000 distinct CDR3 sequences; 4.4% are singletons. The sequenced sample consisted of whole blood. These receptors came from an adult who was a healthcare worker with PCR-confirmed SARS-CoV-2 infection or an uninfected control (not recorded which).

Ten or more counts support this clonotype. V and J are TRBV7-6 and TRBJ1-2; possible D gene TRBD1, 5 bases. V lost 5 bases to trimming and J lost 0 bases, with 16 bases between them. Germline CDR1 SGHVS, CDR2 FNYEAQ. The CDR3 totals 16 residues. The CDR3 here is CASSPRSGGANYGYTF. For the CDR3, the DNA is TGTGCCAGCAGCCCCCGCTCGGGGGGAGCTAACTATGGCTACACCTTC. Based on the CDR3 plus reference TRBV7-6 and TRBJ1-2, the full variable domain is GAGVSQSPRYKVTKRGQDVALRCDPISGHVSLYWYRQALGQGPEFLTYFNYEAQQDKSGLPNDRFSAERPEGSISTLTIQRTEQRDSAMYRCASSPRSGGANYGYTFGSGTRLTVV.

This clonotype is medium-sized (0.01 to 0.1%). The V and J genes are TRBV29-1 and TRBJ1-4; D not resolved. The CDR3 has 14 residues. Deletions cut 0 bases from V and 8 bases from J, with 13 bases between. The V gene's germline CDR1 is SQVTM and CDR2 ANQGSEA. The CDR3 loop reads CSVEDRKVGEKLFF. The CDR3 DNA is TGCAGCGTTGAAGATCGGAAGGTCGGGGAAAAACTGTTTTTT.

This clonotype was picked up many times. The gene calls are TRBV15 and TRBJ2-3, with 7 bases that match TRBD2. V was clipped by 1 base and J by 3 bases; unmatched bases: 7. The CDR3 has 16 amino acids. Germline V gives CDR1 LNHNV, CDR2 YYDKDF (reference sequence). The CDR3 loop reads CATSRVKSGMTDTQYF. The CDR3 region has the DNA TGTGCCACCAGCAGAGTCAAGAGCGGGATGACAGATACGCAGTATTTT.

This clonotype was seen ten or more times. The V gene is TRBV20-1, the J gene TRBJ2-1; 10 positions agree with TRBD2. The J segment lost 4 bases and the V segment lost 5 bases, leaving 8 bases of the junction unmatched. Germline CDR1 is DFQATT and CDR2 is SNEGSKA (reference sequence). The CDR3 has 15 amino acids. The CDR3 loop is CSAPSGSVEYNEQFF. The CDR3 coding sequence is TGCAGTGCTCCTAGCGGGAGTGTAGAGTACAATGAGCAGTTCTTC.

This clonotype was observed at least ten times. V is TRBV20-1 and J is TRBJ2-7; D is perhaps TRBD1 (5 bases). Germline loops: CDR1 DFQATT, CDR2 SNEGSKA (reference sequence). The ends were cut back, 1 base at V and 4 bases at J, with 8 bases in the middle. The CDR3 covers 12 residues. The CDR3 here is CSARADIYEQYF. The CDR3 DNA reads as TGCAGTGCTAGAGCGGACATATACGAGCAGTACTTC.

This clonotype was picked up many times. This rearrangement joins TRBV7-6 to TRBJ2-1; weak D call: TRBD2 (6 bases). The CDR3 totals 13 residues. The germline V and J ends were trimmed by 1 base and 9 bases, with 10 bases remaining between them. In germline, CDR1 is SGHVS, CDR2 FNYEAQ. Here the CDR3 reads CASSLGEEGEQFF. The CDR3 coding sequence is TGTGCCAGCAGCTTAGGGGAGGAGGGTGAGCAGTTCTTC.

At least ten counts were recorded for this clonotype. This chain connects TRBV20-1 to TRBJ2-7; the match to TRBD2 covers 13 bases. Germline V gives CDR1 DFQATT, CDR2 SNEGSKA (reference sequence). This CDR3 has 14 amino acids. V trimming: 1 base; J trimming: 5 bases; junction bases outside the gene matches: 2. DNA for the CDR3: TGCAGTGCTAGAGGACTAGCGGGAGGCCACGAGCAGTACGTC. Translated: CSARGLAGGHEQYV.

The chain carries TRBV9 and TRBJ1-6, with a weak D call TRBD1 (6 bases). V was shortened by 0 bases and J by 8 bases, with 15 bases between the two germline ends. The CDR3 is 16 amino acids. CDR1 is SGDLS, CDR2 YYNGEE, per germline. CDR3 DNA: TGTGCCAGCAGCGTAGGGACAGAAATCTTGCATTCACCCCTCCACTTT. Amino acids: CASSVGTEILHSPLHF.

This clonotype was counted many times. This sequence joins TRBV28 and TRBJ1-5; 10 bases match TRBD1. There are 16 residues in the CDR3. V dropped 6 bases and J dropped 7; count of bases not matched to a gene: 12. CDR1 and CDR2 from the germline V gene are MDHEN and SYDVKM. The CDR3 DNA reads as TGTGCCAGCAGCCTTACGGGACAGGGGACTAAACAGCCCCAGCATTTT. Amino acids: CASSLTGQGTKQPQHF.

The rearrangement links TRBV29-1 to TRBJ2-5; TRBD2 might be the D (6 bases). This CDR3 has 14 residues. Germline V lookup: CDR1 SQVTM, CDR2 ANQGSEA. Between the trimmed V and J ends, which lost 7 bases and 2 bases, there was a span of 17 bases. CDR3 coding DNA: TGCAGCGCCAAGGATTGGGGGACTCAAGAGACCCAGTACTTC. Its translation is CSAKDWGTQETQYF.

This clonotype was seen ten or more times. An end of the junction does not agree with germline; a read error may underlie this. This sequence joins TRBV7-7 and TRBJ2-1; 8 positions match TRBD2. CDR3 length equals 15 residues. Per germline, CDR1 SSHAT and CDR2 FNYEAQ (reference sequence). The CDR3 DNA follows: TGTGCTAGCAGCCCCGGGACTAGTAGGATCAATGAGCAGTTCTTC. As protein: CASSPGTSRINEQFF.

This clonotype was seen many times. The chain has TRBV5-6 and TRBJ1-5; 7 bases align to TRBD1. This CDR3 comprises 14 residues. The junction had 7 bases not matched to a gene; V was cut back by 3 bases and J by 7 bases. Germline CDR1 is SGHDT and CDR2 is YYEEEE. The chain's CDR3 is CASSSGTVYQPQHF. The CDR3 bases are TGTGCCAGCAGCTCCGGGACAGTTTACCAGCCCCAGCATTTT.